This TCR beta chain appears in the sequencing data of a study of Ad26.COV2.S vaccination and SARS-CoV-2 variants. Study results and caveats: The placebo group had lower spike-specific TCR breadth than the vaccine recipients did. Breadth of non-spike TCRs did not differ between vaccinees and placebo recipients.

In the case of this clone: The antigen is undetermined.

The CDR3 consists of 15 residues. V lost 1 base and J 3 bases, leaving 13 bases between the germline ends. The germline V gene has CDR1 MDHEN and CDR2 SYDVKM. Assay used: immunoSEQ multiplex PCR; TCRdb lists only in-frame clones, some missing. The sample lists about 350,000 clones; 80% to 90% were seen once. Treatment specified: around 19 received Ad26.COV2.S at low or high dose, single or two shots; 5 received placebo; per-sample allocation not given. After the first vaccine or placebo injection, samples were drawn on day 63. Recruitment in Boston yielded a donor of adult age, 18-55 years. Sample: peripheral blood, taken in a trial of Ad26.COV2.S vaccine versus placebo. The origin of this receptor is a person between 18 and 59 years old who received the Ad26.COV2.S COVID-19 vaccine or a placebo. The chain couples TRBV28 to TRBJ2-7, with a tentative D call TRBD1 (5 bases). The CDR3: CASSLSRQGLYEQYF. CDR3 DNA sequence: TGTGCCAGCAGTTTATCCAGGCAGGGTCTCTACGAGCAGTACTTC. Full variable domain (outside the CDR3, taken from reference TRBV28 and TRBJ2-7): DVKVTQSSRYLVKRTGEKVFLECVQDMDHENMFWYRQDPGLGLRLIYFSYDVKMKEKGDIPEGYSVSREKKERFSLILESASTNQTSMYLCASSLSRQGLYEQYFGPGTRLTVT.